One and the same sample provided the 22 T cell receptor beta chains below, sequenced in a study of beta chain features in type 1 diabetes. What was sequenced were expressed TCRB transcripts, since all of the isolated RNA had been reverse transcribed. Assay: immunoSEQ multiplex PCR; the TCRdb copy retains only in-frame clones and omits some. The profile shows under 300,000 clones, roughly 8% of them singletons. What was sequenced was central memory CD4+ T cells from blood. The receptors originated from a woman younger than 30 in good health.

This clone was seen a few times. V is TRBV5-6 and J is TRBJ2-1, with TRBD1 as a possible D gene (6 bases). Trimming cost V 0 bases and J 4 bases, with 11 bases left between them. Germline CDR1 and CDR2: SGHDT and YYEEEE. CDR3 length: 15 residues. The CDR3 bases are TGTGCCAGCAGCTTGGGGACAGACACTTACAATGAGCAGTTCTTC. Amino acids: CASSLGTDTYNEQFF.

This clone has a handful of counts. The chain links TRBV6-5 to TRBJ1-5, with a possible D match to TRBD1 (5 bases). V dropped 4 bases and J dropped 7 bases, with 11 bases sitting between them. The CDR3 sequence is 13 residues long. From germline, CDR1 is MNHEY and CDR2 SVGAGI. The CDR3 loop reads CASSSGEGQPQHF. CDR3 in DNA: TGTGCCAGCAGTTCTGGAGAGGGGCAGCCCCAGCATTTT.

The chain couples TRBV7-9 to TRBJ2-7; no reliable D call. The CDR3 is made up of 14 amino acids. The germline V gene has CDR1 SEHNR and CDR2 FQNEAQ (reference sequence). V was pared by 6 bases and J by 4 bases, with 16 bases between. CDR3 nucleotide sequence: TGTGCCAGCAGATCCGTTGGCAACCGTTACGAGCAGTACTTC. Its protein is CASRSVGNRYEQYF. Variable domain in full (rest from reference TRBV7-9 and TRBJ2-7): DTGVSQNPRHKITKRGQNVTFRCDPISEHNRLYWYRQTLGQGPEFLTYFQNEAQLEKSRLLSDRFSAERPKGSFSTLEIQRTEQGDSAMYLCASRSVGNRYEQYFGPGTRLTVT.

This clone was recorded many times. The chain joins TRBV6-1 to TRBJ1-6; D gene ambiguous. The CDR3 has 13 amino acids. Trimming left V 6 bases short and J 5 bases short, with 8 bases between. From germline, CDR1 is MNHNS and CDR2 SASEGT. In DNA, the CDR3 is TGTGCCAGCAGGATGGGTAATAATTCACCCCTCCACTTT. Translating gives CASRMGNNSPLHF.

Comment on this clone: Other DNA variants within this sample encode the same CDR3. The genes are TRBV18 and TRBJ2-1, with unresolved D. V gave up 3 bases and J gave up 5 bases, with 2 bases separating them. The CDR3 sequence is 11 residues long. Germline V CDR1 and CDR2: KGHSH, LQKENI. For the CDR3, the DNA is TGTGCCAGCTCACCTAACAATGAGCAGTTCTTC. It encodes CASSPNNEQFF.

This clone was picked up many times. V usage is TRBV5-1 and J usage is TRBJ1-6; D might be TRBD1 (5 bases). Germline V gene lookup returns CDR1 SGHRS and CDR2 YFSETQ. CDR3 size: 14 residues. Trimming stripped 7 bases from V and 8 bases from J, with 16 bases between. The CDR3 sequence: CASGAGTEYSPLHF. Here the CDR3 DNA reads TGCGCCAGCGGTGCCGGGACGGAGTATTCACCCCTCCACTTT.

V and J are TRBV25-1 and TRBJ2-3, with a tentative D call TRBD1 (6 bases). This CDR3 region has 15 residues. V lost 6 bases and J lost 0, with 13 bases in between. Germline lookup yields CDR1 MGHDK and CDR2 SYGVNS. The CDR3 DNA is TGTGCCAGCAGAAACCGGGACAAGAGCACAGATACGCAGTATTTT. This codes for CASRNRDKSTDTQYF.

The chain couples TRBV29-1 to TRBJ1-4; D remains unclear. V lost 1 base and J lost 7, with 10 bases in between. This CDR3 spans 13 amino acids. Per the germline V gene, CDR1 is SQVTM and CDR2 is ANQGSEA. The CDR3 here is CSVEGEAGEKLFF. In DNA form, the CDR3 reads TGCAGCGTTGAAGGGGAGGCTGGTGAAAAACTGTTTTTT.

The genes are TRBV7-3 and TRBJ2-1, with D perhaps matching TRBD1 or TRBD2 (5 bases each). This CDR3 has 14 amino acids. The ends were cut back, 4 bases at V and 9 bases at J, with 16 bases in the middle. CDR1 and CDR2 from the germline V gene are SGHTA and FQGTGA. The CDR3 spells CASSSYSGAGEQFF. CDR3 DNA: TGTGCCAGCAGCTCATACTCCGGGGCGGGTGAGCAGTTCTTC.

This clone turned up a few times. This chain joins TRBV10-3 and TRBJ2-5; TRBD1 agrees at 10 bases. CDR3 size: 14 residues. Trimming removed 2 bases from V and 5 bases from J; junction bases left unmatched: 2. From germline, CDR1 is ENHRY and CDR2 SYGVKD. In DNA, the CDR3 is TGTGCCATCAGTGAGGGGACAGGGGTGGAGACCCAGTACTTC. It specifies CAISEGTGVETQYF.

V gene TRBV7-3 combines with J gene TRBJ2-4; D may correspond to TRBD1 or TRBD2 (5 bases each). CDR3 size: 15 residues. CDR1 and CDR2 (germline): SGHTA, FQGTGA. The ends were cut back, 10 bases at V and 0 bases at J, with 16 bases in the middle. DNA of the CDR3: TGTGCCACCCAGAGGGGCCCACTAGCCAAAAACATTCAGTACTTC. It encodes CATQRGPLAKNIQYF.

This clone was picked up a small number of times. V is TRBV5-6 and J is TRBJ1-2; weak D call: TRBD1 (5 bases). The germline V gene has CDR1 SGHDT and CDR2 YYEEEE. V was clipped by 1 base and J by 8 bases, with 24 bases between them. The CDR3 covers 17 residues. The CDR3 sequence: CASSLYNAAGRSEGYTF. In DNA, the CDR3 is TGTGCCAGCAGCTTGTATAATGCGGCAGGGAGATCAGAAGGCTACACCTTC.

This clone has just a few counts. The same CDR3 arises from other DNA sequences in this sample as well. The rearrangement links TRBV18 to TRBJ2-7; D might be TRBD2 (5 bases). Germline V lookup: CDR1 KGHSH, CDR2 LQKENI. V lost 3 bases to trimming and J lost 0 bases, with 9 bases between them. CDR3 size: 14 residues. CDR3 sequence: CASSPSGSSYEQYV. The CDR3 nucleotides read TGTGCCAGCTCACCTTCGGGGTCCTCCTACGAGCAGTACGTC.

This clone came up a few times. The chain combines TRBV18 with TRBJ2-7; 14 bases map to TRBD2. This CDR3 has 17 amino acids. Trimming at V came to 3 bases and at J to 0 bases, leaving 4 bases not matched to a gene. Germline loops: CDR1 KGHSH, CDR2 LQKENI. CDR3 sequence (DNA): TGTGCCAGCTCACCGAGACTAGCGGGAGGGCCCTCCTACGAGCAGTACTTC. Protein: CASSPRLAGGPSYEQYF. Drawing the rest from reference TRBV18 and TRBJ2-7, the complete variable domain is NAGVMQNPRHLVRRRGQEARLRCSPMKGHSHVYWYRQLPEEGLKFMVYLQKENIIDESGMPKERFSAEFPKEGPSILRIQQVVRGDSAAYFCASSPRLAGGPSYEQYFGPGTRLTVT.

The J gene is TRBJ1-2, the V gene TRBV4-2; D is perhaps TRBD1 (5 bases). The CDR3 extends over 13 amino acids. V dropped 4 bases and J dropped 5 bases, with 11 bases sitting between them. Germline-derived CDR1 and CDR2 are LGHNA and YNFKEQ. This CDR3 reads CASSRKGPYGYTF. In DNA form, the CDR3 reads TGTGCCAGCAGCCGCAAGGGACCATATGGCTACACCTTC.

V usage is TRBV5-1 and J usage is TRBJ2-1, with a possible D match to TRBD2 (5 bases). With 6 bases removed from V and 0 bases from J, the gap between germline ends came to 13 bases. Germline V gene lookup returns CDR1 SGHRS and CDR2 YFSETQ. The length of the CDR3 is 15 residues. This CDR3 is CASTPGAASYNEQFF. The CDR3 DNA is TGCGCCAGCACCCCTGGAGCGGCCTCCTACAATGAGCAGTTCTTC.

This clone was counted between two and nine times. Here the CDR3 DNA reads TGTGCCAGCAGCGAGGGGGTGAACACTGAAGCTTTCTTT. Translated, it gives CASSEGVNTEAFF. The chain is built from TRBV5-4 and TRBJ1-1; weak D call: TRBD1 (6 bases). CDR3 size: 13 residues. V lost 4 bases, J lost 0 bases, and 7 bases lay in between. Germline V gene sequence: CDR1 SGHNT, CDR2 YYREEE (reference sequence).

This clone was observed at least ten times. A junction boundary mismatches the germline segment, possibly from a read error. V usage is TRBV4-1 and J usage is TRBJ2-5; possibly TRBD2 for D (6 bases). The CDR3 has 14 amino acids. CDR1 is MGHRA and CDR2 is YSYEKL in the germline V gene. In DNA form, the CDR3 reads TGCGCCAGCAGCCAAGATGCGGGGTTTAGGGACCCGGACTTC. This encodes CASSQDAGFRDPDF.

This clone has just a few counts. CDR3 sequence: CASSPQNRNTEAFF. CDR3 DNA: TGTGCCAGCAGCCCGCAGAACAGGAACACTGAAGCTTTCTTT. The chain is built from TRBV7-2 and TRBJ1-1; no clear D gene. Germline values: CDR1 SGHTA, CDR2 FQGNSA. V was cut by 5 bases and J by 1 base, with 11 bases left in between. The CDR3 totals 14 residues.

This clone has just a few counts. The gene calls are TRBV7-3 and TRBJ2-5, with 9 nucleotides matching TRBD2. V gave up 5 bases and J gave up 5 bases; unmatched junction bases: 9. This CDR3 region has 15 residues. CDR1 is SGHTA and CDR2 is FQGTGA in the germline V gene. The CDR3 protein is CASSAAGGARETQYF. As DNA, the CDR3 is TGTGCCAGCAGCGCCGCGGGGGGGGCGCGTGAGACCCAGTACTTC. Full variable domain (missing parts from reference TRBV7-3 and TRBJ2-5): GAGVSQTPSNKVTEKGKYVELRCDPISGHTALYWYRQSLGQGPEFLIYFQGTGAADDSGLPNDRFFAVRPEGSVSTLKIQRTERGDSAVYLCASSAAGGARETQYFGPGTRLLVL.

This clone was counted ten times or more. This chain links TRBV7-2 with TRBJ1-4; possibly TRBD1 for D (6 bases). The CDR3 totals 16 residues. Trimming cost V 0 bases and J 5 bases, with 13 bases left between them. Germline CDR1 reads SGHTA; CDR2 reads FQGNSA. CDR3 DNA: TGTGCCAGCAGCTTAGCGAACAGGGTGTCCAATGAAAAACTGTTTTTT. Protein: CASSLANRVSNEKLFF.

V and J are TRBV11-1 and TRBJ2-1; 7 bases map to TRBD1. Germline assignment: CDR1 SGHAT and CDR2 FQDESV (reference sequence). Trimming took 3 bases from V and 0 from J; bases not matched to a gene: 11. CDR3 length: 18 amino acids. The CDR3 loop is CASSFFGQVDSSYNEQFF. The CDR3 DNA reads TGTGCCAGCAGCTTTTTCGGACAGGTTGATAGCTCCTACAATGAGCAGTTCTTC.